A selection of T cell receptor beta chains follows, all from one sample in a study of vaccination effects on CD4 cells after COVID-19. This table comes from immunoSEQ multiplex PCR, and its TCRdb copy is limited to in-frame clones, with some not included. The sample has some 19,000 clones; 60% to 75% are singletons. No antigen has been assigned to these receptors. This sample comprised CD4+ T cells from PBMCs cultured with HCoV-NL63 spike peptides, obtained before COVID-19 vaccination. These receptors all come from a human donor who received a COVID-19 vaccine. Each CDR3 is given with its conserved first and last residue. Each record gives: CDR3 DNA, CDR3 protein, V gene, D gene, clone size, J gene. A D gene is named only where the DNA matches it firmly. Clone size is stated in some rows and not others, as once, few, many or a class when expanded.

CDR3 DNA: TGTGCCAGCACCCCGGGGACCGTGTCTACCCGAATTTCACCCCTCCACTTT
CDR3 protein: CASTPGTVSTRISPLHF
V gene: TRBV6-2/TRBV6-3
D gene: .
clone size: .
J gene: TRBJ1-6

CDR3 DNA: TGTGCCAGCAGCTTAGCGTTCGGGGACGGCTACACCTTC
CDR3 protein: CASSLAFGDGYTF
V gene: TRBV7-2
D gene: .
clone size: .
J gene: TRBJ1-2

CDR3 DNA: TGTGCCAGCAGCTCCCGGGACAGTACTAATGAGCAGTTCTTC
CDR3 protein: CASSSRDSTNEQFF
V gene: TRBV9
D gene: TRBD1
clone size: .
J gene: TRBJ2-1

CDR3 DNA: TGTGCCAGCAGTGCTGACATACCCTACGAGCAGTACTTC
CDR3 protein: CASSADIPYEQYF
V gene: TRBV2
D gene: .
clone size: .
J gene: TRBJ2-7

CDR3 DNA: TGCGCCAGCAGCTTCGTGGGGGATCACACAGATACGCAGTATTTT
CDR3 protein: CASSFVGDHTDTQYF
V gene: TRBV5-1
D gene: .
clone size: .
J gene: TRBJ2-3

CDR3 DNA: TGTGCCATCAGTGACCCCCGCACCGGGGAGCTGTTTTTT
CDR3 protein: CAISDPRTGELFF
V gene: TRBV10-3
D gene: .
clone size: few
J gene: TRBJ2-2

CDR3 DNA: TGTGCCAGCAGCTTAGCGGGGACTAGCGGTACTAGAGATACGCAGTATTTT
CDR3 protein: CASSLAGTSGTRDTQYF
V gene: TRBV7-2
D gene: TRBD2
clone size: .
J gene: TRBJ2-3

CDR3 DNA: TGTGCCAGCAGCTTGGGACAGGGGACAAACTATGGCTACACCTTC
CDR3 protein: CASSLGQGTNYGYTF
V gene: TRBV5-4
D gene: TRBD1
clone size: once
J gene: TRBJ1-2

CDR3 DNA: TGTGCCAGCAGCAAAGGAGGGACAGGGCCGGACGAGCAGTACTTC
CDR3 protein: CASSKGGTGPDEQYF
V gene: TRBV21-1
D gene: .
clone size: .
J gene: TRBJ2-7

CDR3 DNA: TGTGCCAGCAGCCACGGACAGGGGGCTGAAGCTTTCTTT
CDR3 protein: CASSHGQGAEAFF
V gene: TRBV7-9
D gene: TRBD1
clone size: .
J gene: TRBJ1-1

CDR3 DNA: TGTGCCAGCAGCCTTCAGGCGTTTAGTGAAAAACTGTTTTTT
CDR3 protein: CASSLQAFSEKLFF
V gene: TRBV6-5
D gene: .
clone size: once
J gene: TRBJ1-4

CDR3 DNA: TGTGCCACCAGTGATTTAGGACAAACCTACGAGCAGTACTTC
CDR3 protein: CATSDLGQTYEQYF
V gene: TRBV24-1
D gene: .
clone size: .
J gene: TRBJ2-7

CDR3 DNA: TGTGCCTGGAAAAGGGGCCTACCAAATTCACCCCTCCACTTT
CDR3 protein: CAWKRGLPNSPLHF
V gene: TRBV30
D gene: .
clone size: .
J gene: TRBJ1-6

CDR3 DNA: TGTGCCAGCTCAGACAATAACTATGGCTACACCTTC
CDR3 protein: CASSDNNYGYTF
V gene: TRBV18
D gene: .
clone size: .
J gene: TRBJ1-2

CDR3 DNA: TGTGCCAGCAGTTACTCGGGAAGGGGTGGCTATGGCTACACCTTC
CDR3 protein: CASSYSGRGGYGYTF
V gene: TRBV6-5
D gene: .
clone size: .
J gene: TRBJ1-2

CDR3 DNA: TGTGCCAGTGGACAGGGGGCAGATACGCAGTATTTT
CDR3 protein: CASGQGADTQYF
V gene: TRBV19
D gene: TRBD1
clone size: .
J gene: TRBJ2-3

CDR3 DNA: TGTGCCAGCTGCTCAGGCACAGATACGCAGTATTTT
CDR3 protein: CASCSGTDTQYF
V gene: TRBV6-9
D gene: .
clone size: .
J gene: TRBJ2-3

CDR3 DNA: TGTGCCAGCAGCCCAACAGGGGGCGAGAACTATGGCTACACCTTC
CDR3 protein: CASSPTGGENYGYTF
V gene: TRBV7-9
D gene: TRBD1
clone size: few
J gene: TRBJ1-2

CDR3 DNA: TGTGCCAGCAGCCAAGATCGAGTAGCGGCCTATGGCTACACCTTC
CDR3 protein: CASSQDRVAAYGYTF
V gene: TRBV3-1/TRBV3-2
D gene: .
clone size: .
J gene: TRBJ1-2

CDR3 DNA: TGTGCCAGCAGCTTCCCCCTAGCGGAGCAGTTCTTC
CDR3 protein: CASSFPLAEQFF
V gene: TRBV5-4
D gene: .
clone size: few
J gene: TRBJ2-1

CDR3 DNA: TGCGCCAGCAGCCAAGATTGGTCCAGTTTTCCGTATTTT
CDR3 protein: CASSQDWSSFPYF
V gene: TRBV4-1
D gene: .
clone size: .
J gene: TRBJ2-3

CDR3 DNA: TGTGCCAGCAGTCTAGTAGGGAGAAACATTCAGTACTTC
CDR3 protein: CASSLVGRNIQYF
V gene: TRBV28
D gene: .
clone size: once
J gene: TRBJ2-4

CDR3 DNA: TGCGCCAGCAGCCAAGGGAGATTGGCGAACACCGGGGAGCTGTTTTTT
CDR3 protein: CASSQGRLANTGELFF
V gene: TRBV4-3
D gene: .
clone size: .
J gene: TRBJ2-2

CDR3 DNA: TGTGCCAGCAGCTCACAGGGTGGGAACACTGAAGCTTTCTTT
CDR3 protein: CASSSQGGNTEAFF
V gene: TRBV7-9
D gene: .
clone size: .
J gene: TRBJ1-1

CDR3 DNA: TGTGCCAGCAGACCGGACGGCAATCAGCCCCAGCATTTT
CDR3 protein: CASRPDGNQPQHF
V gene: TRBV6-5
D gene: .
clone size: few
J gene: TRBJ1-5

CDR3 DNA: TGTGCCAGCCGGGGCCCCAATCAGCCCCAGCATTTT
CDR3 protein: CASRGPNQPQHF
V gene: TRBV6-5
D gene: .
clone size: .
J gene: TRBJ1-5

CDR3 DNA: TGTGCCAGCAGCTCGAGGGGGCGGGAGACCCAGTACTTC
CDR3 protein: CASSSRGRETQYF
V gene: TRBV7-2
D gene: TRBD1
clone size: .
J gene: TRBJ2-5

CDR3 DNA: TGTGCCAGCAGTGGGGGACAGGGGGCTCCTGGCTACACCTTC
CDR3 protein: CASSGGQGAPGYTF
V gene: TRBV28
D gene: TRBD1
clone size: .
J gene: TRBJ1-2

CDR3 DNA: TGTGCCAGCAGTGAAGGGGGTCTGACCCACTCCTACGAGCAGTACTTC
CDR3 protein: CASSEGGLTHSYEQYF
V gene: TRBV25-1
D gene: .
clone size: few
J gene: TRBJ2-7

CDR3 DNA: TGTGCCAGCAGCAAGACCAAGGGGGTGGTAGGTCAGCCCCAGCATTTT
CDR3 protein: CASSKTKGVVGQPQHF
V gene: TRBV21-1
D gene: .
clone size: .
J gene: TRBJ1-5

CDR3 DNA: TGTGCTAGCAGCTCCTCCCGAGCGGAACTCCAAGAGACCCAGTACTTC
CDR3 protein: CASSSSRAELQETQYF
V gene: TRBV7-7
D gene: .
clone size: .
J gene: TRBJ2-5

CDR3 DNA: TGCAGCGTCGAACGGACAGCAGACTATGGCTACACCTTC
CDR3 protein: CSVERTADYGYTF
V gene: TRBV29-1
D gene: .
clone size: .
J gene: TRBJ1-2

CDR3 DNA: TGTGCCAGTAGTCCCGGGGGCCCCCCCTACGAGCAGTACTTC
CDR3 protein: CASSPGGPPYEQYF
V gene: TRBV19
D gene: .
clone size: .
J gene: TRBJ2-7

CDR3 DNA: TGTGCCATTACAACCGACAGCTCCAATGAGCAGTTCTTC
CDR3 protein: CAITTDSSNEQFF
V gene: TRBV5-4
D gene: .
clone size: .
J gene: TRBJ2-1

CDR3 DNA: TGTGCCTGGAGACCTACAGGGGCCTACGAGCAGTACTTC
CDR3 protein: CAWRPTGAYEQYF
V gene: TRBV30
D gene: TRBD1
clone size: few
J gene: TRBJ2-7